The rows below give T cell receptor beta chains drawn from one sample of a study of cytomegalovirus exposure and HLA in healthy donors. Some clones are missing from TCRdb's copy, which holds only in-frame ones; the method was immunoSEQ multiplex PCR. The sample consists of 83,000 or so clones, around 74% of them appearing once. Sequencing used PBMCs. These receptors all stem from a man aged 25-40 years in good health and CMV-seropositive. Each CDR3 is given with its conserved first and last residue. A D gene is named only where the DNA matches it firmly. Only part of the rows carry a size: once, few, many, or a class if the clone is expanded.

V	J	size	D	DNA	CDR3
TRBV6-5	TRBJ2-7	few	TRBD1	TGTGCCAGCAGTTACTACAGGGGCACCTACGAGCAGTACTTC	CASSYYRGTYEQYF
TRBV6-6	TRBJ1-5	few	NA	TGTGCCAGCAGTTACTCCCCGGACGGGGGTCAGCCCCAGCATTTT	CASSYSPDGGQPQHF
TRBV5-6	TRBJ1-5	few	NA	TGTGCCAGCAGCTTGGCGGGGAATCAGCCCCAGCATTTT	CASSLAGNQPQHF
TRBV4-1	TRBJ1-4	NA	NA	TGCGCCAGCAGCCAAGAGGGGAGGGTTGGGAATGAAAAACTGTTTTTT	CASSQEGRVGNEKLFF
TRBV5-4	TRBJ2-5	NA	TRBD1	TGTGCCAGCAGCTTGGGGACAGGGGGCGGTTGGGAGACCCAGTACTTC	CASSLGTGGGWETQYF
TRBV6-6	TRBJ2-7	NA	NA	TGTGCCAGCAGTTCACAGGGAACCTACGAGCAGTACTTC	CASSSQGTYEQYF
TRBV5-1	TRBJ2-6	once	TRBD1	TGCGCCAGCAGCTTCCAGGGGGCAATCTCTGGGGCCAACGTCCTGACTTTC	CASSFQGAISGANVLTF
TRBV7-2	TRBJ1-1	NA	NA	TGTGCCAGCAGCTCTTTCTCAGGGGTGAACACTGAAGCTTTCTTT	CASSSFSGVNTEAFF
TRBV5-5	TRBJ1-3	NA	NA	TGTGCCAGCAGCGCCGGACAGCCGAGCTCTGGAAACACCATATATTTT	CASSAGQPSSGNTIYF
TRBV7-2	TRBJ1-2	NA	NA	TGTGCCAGCAGCTCAACAGGGATCGATGGCTACACCTTC	CASSSTGIDGYTF
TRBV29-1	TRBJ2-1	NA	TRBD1	TGCAGCGCTGCTGGACAGGGGGCTCCGGATCGGTTCTTC	CSAAGQGAPDRFF
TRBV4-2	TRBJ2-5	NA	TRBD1	TGTGCCAGCAGCCAAGATGGGACAGGGGTGGGGGAGACCCAGTACTTC	CASSQDGTGVGETQYF
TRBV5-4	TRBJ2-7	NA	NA	TGTGCCAGCAGCTTGTGGCAGGGTTCCTACGAGCAGTACTTC	CASSLWQGSYEQYF
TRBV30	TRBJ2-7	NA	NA	TGTGCCTTGGGCCCAACGAGCTCCTACGAGCAGTACTTC	CALGPTSSYEQYF
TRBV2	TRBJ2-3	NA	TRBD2	TGTGCCAGCGTACTTACGACTAGCGGGGGGTTGGGTATCAGGACAGATACGCAGTATTTT	CASVLTTSGGLGIRTDTQYF
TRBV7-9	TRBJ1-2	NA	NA	TGTGCCAGCAGCCAAGGACAGACTGTTTATGGCTACACCTTC	CASSQGQTVYGYTF
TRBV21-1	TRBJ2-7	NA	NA	TGTGCCAGCAGCAAAGAGTCGGGCGAGCAGTACTTC	CASSKESGEQYF
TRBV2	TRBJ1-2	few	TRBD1	TGTGCCAGCAGTGAGGAGGGACAGGGCGGCTATGGCTACACCTTC	CASSEEGQGGYGYTF
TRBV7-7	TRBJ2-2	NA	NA	TGTGCTAGCAGCTCCGGGACAATATTAAACACCGGGGAGCTGTTTTTT	CASSSGTILNTGELFF
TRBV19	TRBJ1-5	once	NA	TGTGCCAGTAGTATCTCTCAGGGGTATAGCAATCAGCCCCAGCATTTT	CASSISQGYSNQPQHF
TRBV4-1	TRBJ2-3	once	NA	TGCGCCAGCAGCCCGGGGAGGGATACGCAGTATTTT	CASSPGRDTQYF
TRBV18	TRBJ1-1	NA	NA	TGTGCCAGCTCACGACAACACCCTACAGGCTTGCACACTGAAGCTTTCTTT	CASSRQHPTGLHTEAFF
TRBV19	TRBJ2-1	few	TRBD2	TGTGCCAGTAGTAAAGGGACTAGCGTCAATGAGCAGTTCTTC	CASSKGTSVNEQFF
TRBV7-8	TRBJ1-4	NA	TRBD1	TGTGCCAGCAGCTTGACAGGGAACGAAAAACTGTTTTTT	CASSLTGNEKLFF
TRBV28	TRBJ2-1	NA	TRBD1	TGTGCCAGCAGTACCCCGGGACAGGCCTCGAAAGGGGGAAATGAGCAGTTCTTC	CASSTPGQASKGGNEQFF
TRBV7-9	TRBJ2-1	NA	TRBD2	TGTTCCAGCAGCTTAGTCGGGGGGTTAAATGAGCAGTTCTTC	CSSSLVGGLNEQFF
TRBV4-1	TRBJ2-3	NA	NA	TGCGCCAGCAGTCAAACCTACCTGGATACGCAGTATTTT	CASSQTYLDTQYF
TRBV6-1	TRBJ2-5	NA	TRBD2	TGTGCCAGCGGGTTAGCGGGGGGTAGCCAAGAGACCCAGTACTTC	CASGLAGGSQETQYF